The rows below give T cell receptor beta chains drawn from one sample of a study of blood T cells in healthy people across ages. TCRdb redid the calling of the 5' RACE reads with MiXCR, one entry per CDR3 protein. Of more than 800,000 distinct CDR3 sequences in the sample, 40% to 55% were seen once. Sequencing was done on a sample of blood. These receptors were taken from a woman aged 55-70 years in good health. The CDR3 runs from the conserved cysteine through the conserved F or W. A D gene is named only where the DNA matches it firmly. Clone size is shown for a subset of rows, as once, few, many or a class of expanded clone.

CDR3aa: CASFGWGEQYF
CDR3nt: TGTGCCAGCTTCGGATGGGGCGAGCAGTACTTC
v_gene: TRBV27
d_gene: -
abundance: few
j_gene: TRBJ2-7

CDR3aa: CSANRDTQYF
CDR3nt: TGCAGTGCTAATCGAGATACGCAGTATTTT
v_gene: TRBV20-1
d_gene: -
abundance: -
j_gene: TRBJ2-3

CDR3aa: CAWSPSGARDTQYF
CDR3nt: TGTGCCTGGAGTCCCAGCGGAGCGAGGGATACGCAGTATTTT
v_gene: TRBV30
d_gene: -
abundance: -
j_gene: TRBJ2-3

CDR3aa: CSVGTGVANTEAFF
CDR3nt: TGCAGCGTCGGGACAGGGGTGGCCAACACTGAAGCTTTCTTT
v_gene: TRBV29-1
d_gene: TRBD1
abundance: -
j_gene: TRBJ1-1

CDR3aa: CASSEVVLTGYGYTF
CDR3nt: TGTGCCAGCAGTGAAGTCGTTTTGACAGGCTATGGCTACACCTTC
v_gene: TRBV2
d_gene: -
abundance: -
j_gene: TRBJ1-2

CDR3aa: CASSPRVGGSNYNEQFF
CDR3nt: TGTGCCAGCAGCCCCCGGGTGGGCGGGAGCAACTACAATGAGCAGTTCTTC
v_gene: TRBV7-2
d_gene: TRBD2
abundance: -
j_gene: TRBJ2-1

CDR3aa: CASSYSRTSGSQETQFF
CDR3nt: TGTGCCAGCAGTTACTCAAGGACTAGCGGGAGCCAAGAGACCCAGTTCTTC
v_gene: TRBV6-2/TRBV6-3
d_gene: TRBD2
abundance: -
j_gene: TRBJ2-1

CDR3aa: CASRNQGGYEQYF
CDR3nt: TGTGCCAGCAGAAATCAGGGTGGCTACGAGCAGTACTTC
v_gene: TRBV7-9
d_gene: -
abundance: few
j_gene: TRBJ2-7

CDR3aa: CASRLSTGNNSPLHF
CDR3nt: TGTGCCAGCAGACTGTCAACAGGGAATAATTCACCCCTCCACTTT
v_gene: TRBV6-6
d_gene: -
abundance: -
j_gene: TRBJ1-6

CDR3aa: CASSQVASGRINGQFF
CDR3nt: TGTGCCAGCAGCCAAGTAGCTAGCGGGAGGATTAATGGGCAGTTCTTC
v_gene: TRBV7-6
d_gene: TRBD2
abundance: once
j_gene: TRBJ2-1

CDR3aa: CASSVGTRQETQYF
CDR3nt: TGTGCCAGCAGTGTTGGGACTCGTCAAGAGACCCAGTACTTC
v_gene: TRBV2
d_gene: -
abundance: few
j_gene: TRBJ2-5

CDR3aa: CATSDNRREGNNEQYF
CDR3nt: TGTGCCACCAGCGATAATAGGCGGGAGGGCAATAATGAGCAGTACTTC
v_gene: TRBV15
d_gene: TRBD2
abundance: -
j_gene: TRBJ2-7

CDR3aa: CASSPGYEKYF
CDR3nt: TGTGCCAGCAGTCCGGGCTACGAGAAGTACTTC
v_gene: TRBV6-6
d_gene: -
abundance: -
j_gene: TRBJ2-7

CDR3aa: CSASSRGRGNYGYTF
CDR3nt: TGCAGTGCTAGTAGCCGAGGGCGTGGAAACTATGGCTACACCTTC
v_gene: TRBV20-1
d_gene: -
abundance: once
j_gene: TRBJ1-2

CDR3aa: CASSLPPISGLREASYEQYF
CDR3nt: TGTGCCAGCAGCTTACCTCCCATCTCCGGGTTGCGGGAGGCATCCTACGAGCAGTACTTC
v_gene: TRBV13
d_gene: TRBD2
abundance: -
j_gene: TRBJ2-7

CDR3aa: CASTGWDSSTDTQYF
CDR3nt: TGTGCCAGCACGGGGTGGGACTCCAGCACAGATACGCAGTATTTT
v_gene: TRBV12-3/TRBV12-4
d_gene: -
abundance: few
j_gene: TRBJ2-3

CDR3aa: CSARDWAQDSGRYNEQFF
CDR3nt: TGCAGTGCTAGAGATTGGGCCCAGGATAGCGGGAGGTACAATGAGCAGTTCTTC
v_gene: TRBV20-1
d_gene: TRBD2
abundance: few
j_gene: TRBJ2-1

CDR3aa: CAISETGTGLFTDTQYF
CDR3nt: TGTGCCATCAGTGAGACAGGGACGGGACTGTTCACAGATACGCAGTATTTT
v_gene: TRBV10-3
d_gene: -
abundance: -
j_gene: TRBJ2-3

CDR3aa: CASSLRFPGTGELFF
CDR3nt: TGTGCCAGCAGTTTACGGTTCCCTGGTACCGGGGAGCTGTTTTTT
v_gene: TRBV28
d_gene: -
abundance: -
j_gene: TRBJ2-2

CDR3aa: CASRGTGDKETQYF
CDR3nt: TGTGCCAGCAGGGGGACAGGGGACAAAGAGACCCAGTACTTC
v_gene: TRBV6-1
d_gene: TRBD1
abundance: once
j_gene: TRBJ2-5

CDR3aa: CASSLEGLLGNEQFF
CDR3nt: TGTGCCAGCAGCTTGGAGGGGTTGTTGGGCAATGAGCAGTTCTTC
v_gene: TRBV5-5
d_gene: -
abundance: -
j_gene: TRBJ2-1

CDR3aa: CSARTASSYEQYF
CDR3nt: TGCAGTGCTAGGACAGCGAGCTCCTACGAGCAGTACTTC
v_gene: TRBV20-1
d_gene: -
abundance: -
j_gene: TRBJ2-7

CDR3aa: CASRGTGSIQPQHF
CDR3nt: TGTGCCAGCAGAGGGACAGGGTCGATTCAGCCCCAGCATTTT
v_gene: TRBV13
d_gene: TRBD1
abundance: -
j_gene: TRBJ1-5

CDR3aa: CASSSSPVPSEQYF
CDR3nt: TGTGCCAGCAGCTCCTCCCCGGTTCCATCCGAGCAGTACTTC
v_gene: TRBV7-9
d_gene: -
abundance: few
j_gene: TRBJ2-7

CDR3aa: CASSGIGNEQYF
CDR3nt: TGTGCCAGCTCAGGGATAGGCAATGAGCAGTACTTC
v_gene: TRBV18
d_gene: -
abundance: -
j_gene: TRBJ2-4

CDR3aa: CASTRDERYEQYF
CDR3nt: TGTGCCAGCACCCGGGACGAGCGCTACGAGCAGTACTTC
v_gene: TRBV2
d_gene: -
abundance: -
j_gene: TRBJ2-7

CDR3aa: CASSVSPSGNEQFF
CDR3nt: TGTGCCAGCAGCGTATCCCCTAGCGGGAATGAGCAGTTCTTC
v_gene: TRBV9
d_gene: TRBD2
abundance: few
j_gene: TRBJ2-1

CDR3aa: CASSLGWGMAETQYF
CDR3nt: TGTGCCAGCAGCTTAGGTTGGGGGATGGCAGAGACCCAGTACTTC
v_gene: TRBV11-2
d_gene: -
abundance: -
j_gene: TRBJ2-5

CDR3aa: CASSEFSGEQYF
CDR3nt: TGCGCCAGCAGTGAGTTCAGCGGGGAGCAGTACTTC
v_gene: TRBV10-2
d_gene: -
abundance: -
j_gene: TRBJ2-7

CDR3aa: CATSRGGAGGGTDTQYF
CDR3nt: TGTGCCACCAGCAGAGGAGGAGCGGGAGGGGGCACAGATACGCAGTATTTT
v_gene: TRBV15
d_gene: TRBD2
abundance: -
j_gene: TRBJ2-3

CDR3aa: CASRAGIKVDEQFF
CDR3nt: TGTGCCAGCCGAGCAGGGATTAAAGTCGATGAGCAGTTCTTC
v_gene: TRBV2
d_gene: -
abundance: -
j_gene: TRBJ2-1

CDR3aa: CASSLESAQTQYF
CDR3nt: TGCGCCAGCAGCTTGGAGTCAGCACAGACCCAGTACTTC
v_gene: TRBV5-1
d_gene: -
abundance: once
j_gene: TRBJ2-5

CDR3aa: CASSLGNDGGRTDTLYF
CDR3nt: TGTGCCAGCAGCTTAGGAAACGACGGGGGACGCACAGATACGCTGTATTTT
v_gene: TRBV7-6
d_gene: -
abundance: -
j_gene: TRBJ2-3

CDR3aa: CSAWPVGGRTDTQYF
CDR3nt: TGCAGTGCTTGGCCGGTTGGCGGGAGAACAGATACGCAGTATTTT
v_gene: TRBV20-1
d_gene: TRBD2
abundance: few
j_gene: TRBJ2-3

CDR3aa: CASALKTGAGNEQYF
CDR3nt: TGTGCCAGCGCCTTGAAGACGGGGGCGGGGAATGAGCAGTACTTC
v_gene: TRBV12-3/TRBV12-4
d_gene: -
abundance: once
j_gene: TRBJ2-5

CDR3aa: CASSEEAANYGYTF
CDR3nt: TGTGCCAGCAGTGAGGAGGCTGCTAACTATGGCTACACCTTC
v_gene: TRBV2
d_gene: -
abundance: -
j_gene: TRBJ1-2

CDR3aa: CASSLVSSGPAYDEQFF
CDR3nt: TGCGCCAGCAGCTTGGTTTCTAGCGGGCCGGCCTACGATGAGCAGTTCTTC
v_gene: TRBV5-1
d_gene: TRBD2
abundance: -
j_gene: TRBJ2-1

CDR3aa: CSAWGTSGEETQYF
CDR3nt: TGCAGTGCTTGGGGGACTAGCGGGGAGGAGACCCAGTACTTC
v_gene: TRBV20-1
d_gene: TRBD2
abundance: few
j_gene: TRBJ2-5

CDR3aa: CASSFFGQGGIGLEQYF
CDR3nt: TGTGCCAGCAGTTTTTTCGGACAGGGGGGAATTGGCCTCGAGCAGTACTTC
v_gene: TRBV27
d_gene: TRBD1
abundance: -
j_gene: TRBJ2-7

CDR3aa: CASRPGSYNEQYF
CDR3nt: TGTGCCAGCAGACCCGGGAGCTACAATGAGCAGTACTTC
v_gene: TRBV2
d_gene: -
abundance: -
j_gene: TRBJ2-7

CDR3aa: CASGVGTGKYEQYF
CDR3nt: TGTGCCAGTGGGGTTGGGACAGGGAAATACGAGCAGTACTTC
v_gene: TRBV11-2
d_gene: TRBD1
abundance: -
j_gene: TRBJ2-7

CDR3aa: CASSLVSGGTTDTQYF
CDR3nt: TGTGCCAGCAGCTTAGTTTCGGGAGGAACCACAGATACGCAGTATTTT
v_gene: TRBV13
d_gene: TRBD2
abundance: -
j_gene: TRBJ2-3

CDR3aa: CSARDGEGGRYEQYF
CDR3nt: TGCAGTGCTAGAGATGGGGAGGGGGGACGGTACGAGCAGTACTTC
v_gene: TRBV20-1
d_gene: -
abundance: few
j_gene: TRBJ2-7

CDR3aa: CSVFEVLAGAPEETQYF
CDR3nt: TGCAGCGTTTTTGAAGTCCTAGCGGGAGCCCCCGAAGAGACCCAGTACTTC
v_gene: TRBV29-1
d_gene: TRBD2
abundance: many
j_gene: TRBJ2-5